What follows describes a single T cell receptor (beta chain). Its antigen is unidentified. The record originates from a study of T cell responses to AZD1222 COVID-19 vaccine. Study-level results: Across the whole spike, CD4 TCRs peaked at regions 160-218 and 743-854.

The CDR3 is 17 amino acids. The data were produced by immunoSEQ multiplex PCR, yet TCRdb's version contains in-frame clones alone and is incomplete. The sample lists approximately 74,000 clones; 83% were seen once. This clonotype was obtained from an adult who received the AZD1222 COVID-19 vaccine. Sequenced here: peripheral blood, sampled 28 days after the second AZD1222 dose. V and J are TRBV1 and TRBJ2-7; TRBD2, as called in the table, went unchecked against the DNA. TRBV1 is a pseudogene locus. The CDR3 sequence is CTRRARTSGGGSWEQYF. CDR3 nucleotide sequence: TGCACCAGGCGAGCCCGGACTAGCGGGGGGGGTAGTTGGGAGCAGTACTTC.